The 6 T cell receptor beta chains given below trace back to one sample, sequenced in a study of CD8 T cells in ankylosing spondylitis. TCRdb re-called the 5' RACE reads through MiXCR, storing one row per CDR3 protein. The table shows fewer than 35,000 distinct CDR3 sequences, with around 30% occurring only once. The source material was synovial fluid, either unsorted or a sorted T cell fraction (not recorded which). The receptors here all came from a male donor with ankylosing spondylitis.

This clonotype appeared a single time. This chain connects TRBV6-1 to TRBJ2-2; TRBD1 agrees at 9 bases. Germline CDR1 MNHNS, CDR2 SASEGT. The V and J ends lost 6 bases and 4 bases, in that order; junction bases with no gene match: 6. The CDR3 length is 15 residues. CDR3 sequence reads: CASSQGQGPTGELFF. The CDR3 DNA reads as TGTGCCAGCAGCCAAGGACAGGGGCCCACCGGGGAGCTGTTTTTT.

The chain recombines TRBV7-9 with TRBJ1-2; no clear D. CDR1 and CDR2 from the germline V gene are SEHNR and FQNEAQ (reference sequence). The CDR3 is 14 amino acids. Trimming stripped 4 bases from V and 4 bases from J, with 13 bases between. The CDR3 protein is CASSSRLSAYGYTF. In nucleotides, the CDR3 is TGTGCCAGCAGCTCGCGACTGTCCGCCTATGGCTACACCTTC.

About this clonotype itself: One base away lies a much larger clone, so this may be a sequencing read error. The chain uses TRBV10-3 and TRBJ2-1; D ambiguous. This CDR3 is 15 amino acids long. The germline CDR1 and CDR2 sequences are ENHRY and SYGVKD. Trimming shortened V by 3 bases and J by 0 bases, and 9 bases separated the two germline ends. As DNA, the CDR3 is TGTGCCATCAGTGATGAAGCGAGCTCCTACAATGAGCAGTTCTTC. Protein: CAISDEASSYNEQFF.

This clonotype was recorded at least ten times. The J gene is TRBJ1-1, the V gene TRBV7-6; TRBD1 matches at 7 bases. Germline trimming cut 4 bases from V and 1 base from J; bases unmatched to any gene: 6. In germline, CDR1 is SGHVS, CDR2 FNYEAQ. The CDR3 is 15 residues long. The CDR3 DNA reads TGTGCCAGCAGCTCTCAACAGGGGTCGAACACTGAAGCTTTCTTT. Translated: CASSSQQGSNTEAFF.

The rearrangement links TRBV29-1 to TRBJ2-1; 7 bases agree with TRBD1. Germline CDR1 and CDR2: SQVTM and ANQGSEA. The CDR3 length is 13 residues. V lost 7 bases to trimming and J lost 3 bases; unmatched junction nucleotides: 6. DNA for the CDR3: TGCAGCGCCTCGGGACAGAACTACAATGAGCAGTTCTTC. This translates into CSASGQNYNEQFF.

V usage is TRBV11-2 and J usage is TRBJ1-2; TRBD1 aligns across 7 bases. CDR3 length: 15 residues. Germline loops: CDR1 SGHAT, CDR2 FQNNGV. Trimming took 5 bases from V and 7 from J; bases not matched to a gene: 13. CDR3 sequence (DNA): TGTGCCAGCAGCCCAACAGGGACAGCGAGTGGTGGCTACACCTTC. Its protein is CASSPTGTASGGYTF.